This entry concerns a single T cell receptor (beta chain). Its antigen is not identified. With random hexamers, about 0.45 to 1 ug RNA was reverse transcribed. Multiplex PCR with immunoSEQ amplified the TCR beta CDR3 across 54 Vbeta and 13 Jbeta. TCRdb ran MiXCR on the immunoSEQ multiplex PCR reads and lists one entry per CDR3 protein. The sample lists some 140,000 distinct CDR3 sequences; approximately 95% were seen once. The data stem from a study of CD8 T cells in Susac syndrome. Study as a whole: Among the Susac syndrome patients sequenced, about 6 had active disease and roughly 8 were in remission.

Study findings and constraints: The authors found about 17 Susac-specific public clones in total CD8+ repertoires and a few in CD8+ TEMRA repertoires.

Trimming removed 4 bases from V and 5 bases from J; junction bases left unmatched: 7. The length of the CDR3 is 14 residues. Germline CDR1 SGDLS, CDR2 YYNGEE. The sequencing sample was made of CD8+ T cells from PBMCs. This sequence originates from a human donor with Susac syndrome. The chain uses TRBV9 and TRBJ2-5; 8 bases are shared with TRBD2. The CDR3 is CASSPSGLLETQYF. Written as DNA, the CDR3 is TGTGCCAGCAGCCCTAGCGGGCTCCTCGAGACCCAGTACTTC. Complete variable domain (other parts from reference TRBV9 and TRBJ2-5): DSGVTQTPKHLITATGQRVTLRCSPRSGDLSVYWYQQSLDQGLQFLIQYYNGEERAKGNILERFSAQQFPDLHSELNLSSLELGDSALYFCASSPSGLLETQYFGPGTRLLVL.